This T cell receptor (beta chain) comes out of a study of cytomegalovirus exposure and HLA in healthy donors listed by TCRdb under 2017. Broadly, across the study: According to an earlier analysis of 587 of the donors, 150 million to 200 million T cells yielded over 90 million unique TCR beta sequences and about 280 Gb of sequence data. An early release covering over 500 HLA-typed donors comprised approximately 290 gigabases of sequencing data and tens of millions of unique TCR sequences. Of the approximately 400 genotyped donors, less than 85% were placed in the genetic ancestry cluster associated with self-reported Caucasian donors. The study aimed to test whether signatures of past pathogen exposure could be identified by cataloging public T cell receptors. The study used immunosequencing to profile the T cell repertoires of approximately 630 subjects and linked those repertoires to cytomegalovirus serostatus. A separate validation cohort of about 110 different subjects was used in addition to the 666-subject first cohort. High-throughput TCR immunosequencing, statistical association of individual TCRs with disease status, and machine learning were combined to predict cytomegalovirus infection status. A later analysis re-examined previously published TCR beta repertoires from more than 550 donors and added high-resolution HLA genotyping to investigate patterns of TCR occurrence. The later analysis used no new phenotypic data to find candidate immune exposures, relying instead on TCR beta sequences and their occurrence across donors. An earlier analysis of nearly 600 of the donors applied high-throughput TCR beta sequencing to assess whether each TCR beta V gene segment acted as functional or pseudogenic. Donor age, sex, ethnicity and CMV serostatus were compiled together with the repertoire data. A later genetic analysis took genome-wide SNP genotypes for about 60% of the roughly 670 donors and used that subset as a discovery cohort. Every discovery cohort repertoire had been produced on one sequencing platform. HLA typing included class I and class II loci at four-digit resolution. Typing coverage varied by locus: 629-630 donors for A, B, C, DRB1 and DQB1; approximately 500 for DQA1; more than 600 for DPA1; roughly 450 for DPB1. About five DR-DQ haplotypes were handled as single units for association and clustering because linkage in the cohort was strong. Among some 410 genotyped donors of the cohort, an average of about 240,000 unique TCR beta nucleotide sequences was sequenced per donor, of which roughly 17% were non-productive.

The cohort was made up of about 670 healthy bone marrow donors. At the time of sampling, every cohort member was nominally healthy, though immune exposures that went unrecorded were likely present. The donor was CMV seropositive and was included in the group of 250 to 350 seropositive cohort members. Each donor provided a peripheral blood sample, and peripheral blood mononuclear cells were used for TCR beta sequencing. The Qiagen DNeasy Blood Extraction Kit was used to extract genomic DNA from the blood cell samples. Beyond this particular receptor, the publication reports: V-gene and J-gene trimming of TCR beta chains was associated with a missense DCLRE1C variant in a later genetic analysis, and the association was replicated in an independent cohort. A total of 150 to 200 TCR beta chains were listed by the study as associated with cytomegalovirus. Roughly uniform sequencing depth across donors was assumed in presence/absence analyses, although this assumption may not hold. The classifier was reported to diagnose cytomegalovirus status with high specificity and sensitivity in both the original and validation cohorts. In an earlier analysis of some 640 of the donors, most TCR beta V segments were observed in productive rearrangements about 87% or about 30% of the time, broadly matching IMGT annotations. Some IMGT-functional V segments, including TRBV6-2 and TRBV6-3, could not be distinguished by the 87-base-pair reads and were therefore excluded. In a later analysis, the rate of TCR association differed among HLA loci, with DRB1 alleles having the most associated TCRs and HLA-C alleles having the fewest. A later analysis reported that several top co-occurrence clusters appeared linked to parvovirus B19, influenza, CMV and Epstein-Barr virus. When HLA alleles, especially DR and DQ, strongly co-occurred, TCR associations were difficult to assign to individual alleles. A further reported finding was that TCR beta sequences accurately predicted the HLA-A and HLA-B alleles for most subjects in the first cohort. In a later genetic analysis, fewer N-insertions in productive TCRs were reported among donors in an Asian-associated ancestry cluster than the roughly 700-donor mean. It was suggested by the authors that the approach could potentially be generalized to other disease states and immunological phenotypes. Most TCR sequences were observed very rarely across donors, whereas some public TCRs were present in many individuals. Most CMV-associated TCR beta chains appeared to be HLA-restricted in a later analysis, and the HLA associations seemed to be driven largely by CMV exposure. In a later analysis, HLA-associated TCR beta chains were found to be more clonally expanded and to have lower generation probabilities than equally common non-associated chains. CMV serostatus was the only immune exposure information available for the cohort. HLA typing was unavailable for some donors at each locus, so association tests used only the typed subset. Linkage disequilibrium might explain the correlated functional status among segregating V segments, but an unknown experimental factor could not be excluded. Because counts were too low, 15 to 20 rarely observed V segments, including chromosome 9 orphons, were excluded from the earlier analysis of fewer than 650 of the donors. Three of the identified cytomegalovirus-associated TCR beta chains were confirmed in vitro to be specific for cytomegalovirus antigens. A cluster of highly shared sequence variants was judged likely to be a technical artifact of the sequencing pipeline. In this cohort, only TCR beta chains were sequenced, and detectable features were limited by the absence of alpha or paired-chain data. A later analysis associated 15,000 to 20,000 TCR beta sequences with specific HLA alleles at a false discovery rate of 0.05.

About this clone itself: There is no known antigen for this receptor. No quality values exist for individual bases; no much larger clone is one base distant.

Library construction relied on the immunoSEQ multiplex PCR assay. For the multiplex PCR, a mixture combining 60 forward primers for TCR Vbeta segments and 13 reverse primers for TCR Jbeta segments was used. The CDR3 region of rearranged TCR beta genes was amplified from genomic DNA by a multiplex PCR assay. On the Illumina HiSeq System, the amplified TCR beta libraries were sequenced as 87-base-pair reads. Turning to the authors' computational methods: A later analysis counted approximately 84 million unique TCR beta chains across the 550 to 800 repertoires, and 9 million to 14 million of these chains were shared by at least two donors. To remove PCR and sequencing errors, raw reads were error-corrected and collapsed into unique sequences using a nearest-neighbor algorithm that merged closely related sequences. CDR3 sequences were aligned to IMGT reference sequences to assign V, D and J gene segments. For a sequence to be retained, a match of at least six nucleotides was required to both a V gene segment and a J gene segment. Rearrangements were classified as productive when the CDR3 lacked stop codons and remained in frame with V and J, and all other rearrangements were classified as non-productive. CDR3 was defined according to IMGT convention as the region running from the second conserved V-encoded cysteine to the conserved J-encoded phenylalanine. In an earlier analysis of some 550 of the donors, sequences lacking an unambiguous match to a single V gene segment were excluded. An earlier analysis of 500 to 700 of the donors classified V segments as functional when productive rearrangements were above 56.7% and as segregating when the standard deviation between donors was above 5%. A statistical classification framework was built for diagnosing cytomegalovirus status from the catalog of TCR beta chain sequences. A later analysis assigned V and J genes by comparing TCR nucleotide sequences with IMGT/GENE-DB human TR gene sequences. A later analysis assigned CDR3 sequences and most-parsimonious VDJ recombination scenarios with the TCRdist pipeline. In a later analysis, each TCR beta chain was defined by its CDR3 amino acid sequence together with its V-gene family, and reads without a unique V-gene family were excluded. As a way to deal with suspected cross-contamination and a sequencing artifact, a later analysis dropped 500 to 700 nucleotide sequences that were highly shared and had low generation probability. In a later analysis, a clonal expansion index was calculated for each public chain from normalized within-repertoire ranks of inferred template counts. In a later analysis, generation probabilities were computed with a VDJ recombination model fitted to out-of-frame rearrangements, and the resulting probabilities were checked against IGoR. In a later analysis, hypergeometric tests were used to score TCR-TCR, TCR-HLA and TCR-CMV co-occurrence, with a repertoire-size bias correction applied to TCR pairs. False discovery rates were estimated in a later analysis by permuting HLA or CMV assignments 20 times. In a later analysis, co-occurring TCRs were grouped using DBSCAN, and TCRdist sequence similarity was added for clustering within HLA-allele-positive subsets. Repertoires with fewer than 30,000 or more than 120,000 public chains, plus five repertoires with anomalous nucleotide sharing, were excluded from co-occurrence clustering. This immuneACCESS table, as held by TCRdb, lists in-frame sequences with V and J called but not all clones. Of the missing ones, under half trace to an unresolved V gene in checked studies; the others have no known cause. V, J and clone size derive from that table, while D and trimming were established from the DNA sequence. A total of about 150,000 clones appear in this sample, 75% to 85% of them only once. Roughly 7.1% of the sample rests with the top ten.

The junction shows trimming of 6 bases on V and 6 bases on J, and the gene matches do not reach 10 bases of it. Including the terminal cysteine and phenylalanine, the CDR3 comprises 15 residues. The CDR3 DNA has 45 bases and is translated from base 1. From the germline V gene (reference sequence), CDR1 is MNHEY and CDR2 is SMNVEV. The sample comprised PBMCs. The chain is assembled from TRBV27 and TRBJ2-3; 9 bases in the junction line up with TRBD2. This sequence was found in a man aged 30 to 45 in good health and CMV-seropositive. This receptor carries the CDR3 CASSSVGLAADTQYF. At the DNA level, the sequence is TGTGCCAGCAGCAGTGTGGGACTAGCCGCCGATACGCAGTATTTT.